This T cell receptor (beta chain) was found in a study of T-cell reconstitution after alpha-beta-depleted transplantation in children. For TCRbeta, the library was prepared with unique molecular identifiers. TCRdb processed the PCR reads anew with MiXCR; each CDR3 protein has one entry. The repertoire includes about 340,000 distinct CDR3 sequences, 10% to 13% of them detected once, and 2.4% sits in the top ten. Trimming took 5 bases from V and 0 from J, leaving 13 bases between them. This CDR3 contains 15 residues. The germline V gene has CDR1 SQVTM and CDR2 ANQGSEA. This clonotype has ten or more counts.

Sequences were derived from PBMCs from the stem cell graft donor, sampled from the stem cell graft. The receptor was derived from a human donor who donated a stem cell graft to a child with acute lymphoblastic leukemia. The chain links TRBV29-1 to TRBJ2-2, with a possible D match to TRBD2 (6 bases). The DNA of the CDR3 is TGCAGCGTTCACACTACTAGCTCGAACACCGGGGAGCTGTTTTTT. Protein: CSVHTTSSNTGELFF.